The 18 T cell receptor beta chains given below trace back to one sample, sequenced in a study of regulatory T cells in long-lasting Graves disease. Relying on iRepertoire HTBI primers and Arm-PCR of CDR3 regions, the team built TCR beta libraries. A single record per CDR3 protein comes from TCRdb applying MiXCR to the multiplex PCR reads. The sample consists of roughly 450,000 distinct CDR3 sequences, 20% to 25% of them appearing once. Time point in this sample: persistent/refractory GD, antithyroid drugs over 5 years with positive TRAb. Extracted RNA from PBMCs served as the source of the TCR library. Sequencing used peripheral blood mononuclear cells (PBMCs), obtained when the disease was refractory, from a patient treated with antithyroid drugs. The origin of the receptors is a female donor with Graves disease.

The chain is built from TRBV4-1 and TRBJ1-1, with a weak D call TRBD1 (5 bases). Germline V gene data show CDR1 as MGHRA and CDR2 as YSYEKL. V lost 7 bases and J lost 11, with 14 bases in between. The CDR3 consists of 11 residues. CDR3 sequence (DNA): TGCGCCAGCAAAGGGGAAATAAGGGCTTTCTTT. It is translated as CASKGEIRAFF.

V usage is TRBV5-1 and J usage is TRBJ2-7, with D tentatively TRBD1 (6 bases). Germline CDR1 is SGHRS and CDR2 is YFSETQ. V lost 2 bases to trimming and J lost 4 bases, with 19 bases between them. CDR3 length: 16 amino acids. CDR3 DNA sequence: TGCGCCAGCAGCTTCGCCCCCGACAGGAGAAAATACGAGCAGTACTTC. The encoded protein is CASSFAPDRRKYEQYF.

This chain joins TRBV15 and TRBJ2-2; 8 bases align to TRBD2. Losses at the gene ends were 0 bases for V and 5 bases for J; bases not matched to a gene: 8. The CDR3 has 17 residues. CDR1 is LNHNV, CDR2 YYDKDF, per germline (reference sequence). DNA for the CDR3: TGTGCCACCAGCAGAGACACGCCAGCGGGAGTTACCGGGGAGCTGTTTTTT. Its protein is CATSRDTPAGVTGELFF.

This clonotype was detected only a few times. This chain joins TRBV2 and TRBJ2-2, with D tentatively TRBD1 (6 bases). The CDR3 runs 15 residues. Germline V gene data show CDR1 as SNHLY and CDR2 as FYNNEI. V was pared by 7 bases and J by 3 bases, with 15 bases between. This CDR3 reads CASKLGALDTGELFF. The CDR3 bases are TGTGCCAGCAAGTTGGGGGCCTTAGACACCGGGGAGCTGTTTTTT. The full variable domain, its missing parts supplied by reference TRBV2 and TRBJ2-2, is EPEVTQTPSHQVTQMGQEVILRCVPISNHLYFYWYRQILGQKVEFLVSFYNNEISEKSEIFDDQFSVERPDGSNFTLKIRSTKLEDSAMYFCASKLGALDTGELFFGEGSRLTVL.

This clonotype was recorded at least ten times. This chain uses TRBV28 with TRBJ2-2; 7 bases agree with TRBD2. Trimming cost V 5 bases and J 6 bases; bases outside gene matches: 3. From germline, CDR1 is MDHEN and CDR2 SYDVKM. CDR3 size: 13 residues. The CDR3 reads CASSGGGAGELFF. Written as DNA, the CDR3 is TGTGCCAGCAGTGGGGGAGGGGCCGGGGAGCTGTTTTTT.

The rearrangement joins TRBV5-1 to TRBJ1-2; D is ambiguous. Germline V gene data show CDR1 as SGHRS and CDR2 as YFSETQ. This CDR3 spans 14 amino acids. Trimming removed 5 bases at V and 4 bases at J, with 15 bases between. The CDR3 nucleotides are TGCGCCAGCAGGAGTGGAACAGCGTCCTATGGCTACACCTTC. Its translation is CASRSGTASYGYTF.

The table lists this clonotype with a count of one. A clone one base away is much larger, so this may be a read error. The rearrangement uses TRBV12-3 or TRBV12-4 and TRBJ2-5; D is unclear. The CDR3 is made up of 12 amino acids. V was cut by 4 bases and J by 5 bases, with 8 bases left in between. The DNA for the CDR3 is TGTGCCAGCAGTTCCGAGGCCGAGACCCAGTACTTC. The encoded protein is CASSSEAETQYF.

The V call is TRBV4-3, the J call TRBJ2-7, with D possibly TRBD2 on 5 matching bases. Trimming took 4 bases from V and 2 from J, leaving 18 bases between them. The CDR3 is 16 residues long. The V gene's germline CDR1 is LGHNA and CDR2 YSLEER. This CDR3 is CASSPRTGRSTYEQYF. The DNA for the CDR3 is TGCGCCAGCAGCCCCAGGACGGGAAGATCGACCTACGAGCAGTACTTC.

The chain carries TRBV3-1 and TRBJ1-1; the D gene is possibly TRBD1 (5 bases). Looked up from germline, CDR1 is LGHDT and CDR2 is YNNKEL (reference sequence). There are 14 residues in the CDR3. V was trimmed by 4 bases and J by 4 bases, leaving 13 bases between them. CDR3 DNA: TGTGCCAGCAGCCTTGGACAATTAATCACTGAAGCTTTCTTT. This codes for CASSLGQLITEAFF.

The chain combines TRBV10-3 with TRBJ1-1, with no clear D. The V and J ends lost 0 bases and 5 bases respectively, with 7 bases between them. CDR3 length equals 13 residues. Germline V gives CDR1 ENHRY, CDR2 SYGVKD. CDR3 loop: CAISESTGTEAFF. The CDR3 coding sequence is TGTGCCATCAGTGAGTCGACTGGAACTGAAGCTTTCTTT.

This clonotype came up many times. This chain connects TRBV12-3 or TRBV12-4 to TRBJ2-7, with 9 bases lining up with TRBD2. V lost 4 bases and J lost 7; bases outside the gene matches: 8. The CDR3 totals 14 residues. CDR3: CASSSSGVSSEQYF. The CDR3 coding sequence is TGTGCCAGCAGTTCTAGCGGGGTATCGTCGGAGCAGTACTTC.

The sample holds many counts of this clonotype. The gene calls are TRBV7-2 and TRBJ1-2; no clear D gene. This CDR3 has 13 amino acids. The germline CDR1 and CDR2 sequences are SGHTA and FQGNSA. Trimming pared 5 bases from V and 4 bases from J, leaving 11 bases between. The CDR3 region has the DNA TGTGCCAGCAGCCCCGCCTCGACCTATGGCTACACCTTC. Encoded protein: CASSPASTYGYTF. The variable domain in full, completed from reference TRBV7-2 and TRBJ1-2, reads GAGVSQSPSNKVTEKGKDVELRCDPISGHTALYWYRQSLGQGLEFLIYFQGNSAPDKSGLPSDRFSAERTGGSVSTLTIQRTQQEDSAVYLCASSPASTYGYTFGSGTRLTVV.

This clonotype showed up many times. The V and J genes are TRBV7-3 and TRBJ2-5; D is uncertain. From germline, CDR1 is SGHTA and CDR2 FQGTGA. V was cut by 1 base and J by 7 bases, with 7 bases left in between. The CDR3 is made up of 12 amino acids. The DNA for the CDR3 is TGTGCCAGCAGCTTAAAGGGCTGGACCCAGTACTTC. It encodes CASSLKGWTQYF.

This clonotype was detected only a few times. It may be a read error: a sequence one base away is much more abundant. V and J are TRBV12-3 or TRBV12-4 and TRBJ2-5; 7 positions agree with TRBD2. Trimming cost V 6 bases and J 9 bases; bases outside gene matches: 10. CDR3 length: 13 amino acids. CDR3 in amino acids: CASRTAGWEAQYF. As DNA, the CDR3 is TGTGCCAGCAGAACAGCGGGGTGGGAGGCCCAGTACTTC.

Comments on this clonotype: This may come from a read error, since a much larger clone is one base off. The V call is TRBV6-5, the J call TRBJ2-7; tentative D call: TRBD1 (5 bases). From germline, CDR1 is MNHEY and CDR2 SVGAGI. The CDR3 runs 15 residues. The CDR3 sequence: CAGSYSGHLSYEQYF. The DNA for the CDR3 is TGTGCCGGCAGTTACTCCGGACATCTCTCCTACGAGCAGTACTTC.

This clonotype has only a few counts. The V gene is TRBV19, the J gene TRBJ2-7, with D perhaps TRBD2 (6 bases). This CDR3 region has 16 residues. The germline CDR1 and CDR2 sequences are LNHDA and SQIVND (reference sequence). Between the trimmed V and J ends, which lost 7 bases and 2 bases, there was a span of 21 bases. The DNA for the CDR3 is TGTGCCAGTAAGTTGCGGGGTGACTACTCAACCTACGAGCAGTACTTC. Encoded protein: CASKLRGDYSTYEQYF.

The rearrangement links TRBV7-9 to TRBJ2-3; 13 bases are a match to TRBD2. The ends lost 5 bases at V and 2 bases at J; junction bases unmatched: 13. CDR1 SEHNR and CDR2 FQNEAQ come from the germline V gene (reference sequence). This CDR3 has 19 residues. The CDR3 DNA follows: TGTGCCAGCAGCCGAAGACTAGCGGGGGGTCCCTCCCACACAGATACGCAGTATTTT. Amino acid sequence: CASSRRLAGGPSHTDTQYF.

This clonotype has more than one count but fewer than ten. The V and J genes are TRBV6-5 and TRBJ2-7; 8 nucleotides match TRBD2. This CDR3 is 14 amino acids long. Germline CDR1 reads MNHEY; CDR2 reads SVGAGI. J gave up 2 bases and V 2 bases, and 2 bases lay outside the gene matches. This CDR3 reads CASSYMRGAYEQYF. The CDR3 nucleotides read TGTGCCAGCAGTTACATGCGGGGGGCCTACGAGCAGTACTTC.